Shown below are 29 T cell receptor beta chains from a single sample sequenced in a study of cytomegalovirus exposure and HLA in healthy donors (dated by TCRdb to between 2016 and 2019). The receptor library was made with the immunoSEQ multiplex PCR assay. For the multiplex PCR, a mixture combining 60 forward primers for TCR Vbeta segments and 13 reverse primers for TCR Jbeta segments was used. TCRdb carries this immuneACCESS record with in-frame sequences only. Its versions omit some clonotypes, under half of them owing to an unresolved V gene in the studies checked, with the rest unexplained. Counted in this sample were approximately 160,000 clones; 64% of them appeared once. The ten largest make up 2.5% to 3.5% of the sample. What was sequenced was PBMCs. The receptor source for this set is a woman in her 30s in good health and CMV-seropositive.

J is TRBJ2-5 and V is TRBV28; D is possibly TRBD1 (5 bases). Germline CDR1 MDHEN, CDR2 SYDVKM. CDR3 length equals 10 residues. Trimming cost V 7 bases and J 5 bases, with 5 bases left between them. The CDR3 is CASKGETQYF. The CDR3 coding sequence is TGTGCCAGCAAGGGGGAGACCCAGTACTTC.

This clone turned up a few times. The rearrangement joins TRBV30 to TRBJ1-4; TRBD1 is a possible D gene (5 bases). The V end lost 4 bases, the J end lost 4 bases, and 13 bases lay between the germline ends. CDR1 is GTSNPN and CDR2 is SVGIG in the germline V gene (reference sequence). This CDR3 region has 14 residues. The DNA of the CDR3 is TGTGCCTGGAAGCGTAGGGGCCTTAATGAAAAACTGTTTTTT. Translating gives CAWKRRGLNEKLFF.

A single count supports this clone. This chain connects TRBV28 to TRBJ2-1; 11 nucleotides align to TRBD2. CDR3 size: 15 residues. The V segment lost 6 bases and the J segment 6 bases; nucleotides outside the gene matches: 7. CDR1 MDHEN and CDR2 SYDVKM come from the germline V gene. CDR3 in DNA: TGTGCCAGCAGCCCCGGGACTAGCGGCAGCAATGAGCAGTTCTTC. Amino acids: CASSPGTSGSNEQFF.

The chain couples TRBV6-5 to TRBJ2-1; 9 bases line up with TRBD2. Trimming took 2 bases from V and 10 from J; bases not matched to a gene: 9. CDR3 length: 15 amino acids. Germline V gives CDR1 MNHEY, CDR2 SVGAGI. The CDR3 sequence is CASSYASSGEEEQFF. The CDR3 DNA is TGTGCCAGCAGTTACGCTTCTAGCGGGGAGGAGGAGCAGTTCTTC.

The CDR3 DNA reads TGTGCCAGCAGCTTACAGGGACCCCAGCCCCAGCATTTT. This translates into CASSLQGPQPQHF. This sequence joins TRBV4-2 and TRBJ1-5; a possible D gene is TRBD1 (6 bases). The CDR3 spans 13 residues. Trimming cost V 5 bases and J 7 bases, with 12 bases left between them. Germline CDR1 reads LGHNA; CDR2 reads YNFKEQ.

The chain recombines TRBV5-1 with TRBJ1-3; no clear D gene. CDR3 length equals 14 residues. V was trimmed by 4 bases and J by 0 bases, leaving 8 bases between them. The germline V gene encodes CDR1 SGHRS and CDR2 YFSETQ. CDR3 nucleotide sequence: TGCGCCAGCAGCCCCGGACTCTCTGGAAACACCATATATTTT. This translates into CASSPGLSGNTIYF. The whole variable domain, remainder taken from reference TRBV5-1 and TRBJ1-3, is KAGVTQTPRYLIKTRGQQVTLSCSPISGHRSVSWYQQTPGQGLQFLFEYFSETQRNKGNFPGRFSGRQFSNSRSEMNVSTLELGDSALYLCASSPGLSGNTIYFGEGSWLTVV.

The CDR3 protein is CASSLWSAGANVLTF. The DNA of the CDR3 is TGTGCCAGCAGCTTATGGTCAGCTGGGGCCAACGTCCTGACTTTC. The V call is TRBV11-2, the J call TRBJ2-6; D unclear. Germline values: CDR1 SGHAT, CDR2 FQNNGV. Trimming removed 2 bases at V and 2 bases at J, with 7 bases between. The CDR3 is 15 amino acids.

The V and J genes are TRBV2 and TRBJ2-5; 7 bases fit TRBD1. The DNA end favors TRBJ2-7, so the J call may be wrong. The germline V gene has CDR1 SNHLY and CDR2 FYNNEI. CDR3 size: 13 residues. The CDR3 protein is CASRTGNFYEQYF. DNA for the CDR3: TGTGCCAGCAGGACAGGGAATTTCTACGAGCAGTACTTC.

This clone was observed a handful of times. The chain carries TRBV29-1 and TRBJ2-1; TRBD2 matches 12 bases. Losses at the gene ends were 4 bases for V and 9 bases for J; bases not matched to a gene: 4. Looked up from germline, CDR1 is SQVTM and CDR2 is ANQGSEA. This CDR3 has 13 residues. The CDR3 DNA reads TGCAGCGTTGCTAGCGGGGGGGTTGGTGAGCAGTTCTTC. It codes for CSVASGGVGEQFF.

The J gene is TRBJ1-1, the V gene TRBV5-6; D is possibly TRBD1 (5 bases). CDR1 is SGHDT, CDR2 YYEEEE, per germline. V was shortened by 7 bases and J by 10 bases, with 23 bases between the two germline ends. The CDR3 has 14 residues. In nucleotides, the CDR3 is TGTGCCAGCGAAAAAGGGGTTTTACCATGGGGAGCTTTCTTT. This encodes CASEKGVLPWGAFF.

The chain combines TRBV5-1 with TRBJ2-6; maybe TRBD2 (6 bases). V was clipped by 3 bases and J by 4 bases, with 23 bases between them. The germline V gene has CDR1 SGHRS and CDR2 YFSETQ. This CDR3 region has 19 residues. Here the CDR3 reads CASSSLWTSAAGGANVLTF. CDR3 in DNA: TGCGCCAGCAGCTCCTTATGGACATCCGCCGCGGGGGGGGCCAACGTCCTGACTTTC.

This chain links TRBV4-1 with TRBJ2-6; a weak D match, TRBD1 (6 bases). Looked up from germline, CDR1 is MGHRA and CDR2 is YSYEKL. Trimming left V 0 bases short and J 0 bases short, with 15 bases between. The CDR3 has 19 residues. CDR3 DNA: TGCGCCAGCAGCCAAGATCAGACAGGAAAGACCTCTGGGGCCAACGTCCTGACTTTC. Its protein product is CASSQDQTGKTSGANVLTF.

In this sample, this clone turned up a few times. The chain employs TRBV10-2 and TRBJ1-6; 10 bases line up with TRBD1. After removal of 6 bases from V and 7 bases from J, the junction contained 6 bases not matched to a gene. Germline assignment: CDR1 WSHSY and CDR2 SAAADI. The CDR3 extends over 15 amino acids. In nucleotides, the CDR3 is TGCGCCAGCAGGGACAGGGGGGGAAAAAATTCACCCCTCCACTTT. It specifies CASRDRGGKNSPLHF.

The gene calls are TRBV19 and TRBJ1-2; D ambiguous. V was trimmed by 3 bases and J by 8 bases, leaving 10 bases between them. Germline lookup yields CDR1 LNHDA and CDR2 SQIVND (reference sequence). The CDR3 loop spans 12 amino acids. The CDR3: CASSIYSGGYTF. In DNA form, the CDR3 reads TGTGCCAGTAGTATCTATTCGGGGGGCTACACCTTC.

The rearrangement links TRBV10-3 to TRBJ1-1; 7 bases align to TRBD1. CDR3 length: 11 amino acids. Germline V gene data show CDR1 as ENHRY and CDR2 as SYGVKD. V trimming: 8 bases; J trimming: 8 bases; junction bases outside the gene matches: 5. CDR3 amino acids: CAILQGKEAFF. CDR3 nucleotides: TGTGCCATCCTACAGGGGAAGGAAGCTTTCTTT.

The chain has TRBV28 and TRBJ2-7; D remains ambiguous. This CDR3 contains 11 residues. Trimming took 3 bases from V and 7 from J, leaving 7 bases between them. Germline CDR1 reads MDHEN; CDR2 reads SYDVKM. The DNA of the CDR3 is TGTGCCAGCAGTTTGGAGTCAGAGCAGTACTTC. This translates into CASSLESEQYF.

This clone was found a few times. The chain links TRBV18 to TRBJ2-2; 8 positions agree with TRBD2. The CDR3 is 16 amino acids. Trimming cost V 0 bases and J 7 bases; bases outside gene matches: 7. The V gene's germline CDR1 is KGHSH and CDR2 LQKENI. The CDR3 here is CASSPPKSGSGGELFF. DNA for the CDR3: TGTGCCAGCTCACCACCTAAAAGCGGGAGTGGCGGGGAGCTGTTTTTT.

The chain is built from TRBV28 and TRBJ2-7; the match to TRBD2 covers 8 bases. Germline V lookup: CDR1 MDHEN, CDR2 SYDVKM. After removal of 5 bases from V and 0 bases from J, the junction contained 12 bases not matched to a gene. The CDR3 totals 17 residues. CDR3 residues: CASSLNPSGGDSYEQYF. The CDR3 nucleotides are TGTGCCAGCAGTCTTAATCCTTCGGGGGGGGACTCCTACGAGCAGTACTTC.

Points on this clone: The junction and the germline gene differ at one end; a read error may be behind it. This rearrangement joins TRBV27 to TRBJ1-1; 7 nucleotides match TRBD1. CDR1 is MNHEY, CDR2 SMNVEV, per germline (reference sequence). This CDR3 comprises 15 residues. The CDR3 sequence: CASSVSRGPNTEAFF. The DNA for the CDR3 is TGTGCCAGCAGTGTATCTAGGGGGCCGAACACTGAAGCTTTCTTT.

The sample holds a few counts of this clone. This chain joins TRBV4-1 and TRBJ2-5, with TRBD2 as a possible D gene (5 bases). TRBJ2-7 matches the DNA end more closely, so the J call is doubtful. This CDR3 has 17 residues. Per germline, CDR1 MGHRA and CDR2 YSYEKL. CDR3 coding DNA: TGCGCCAGCAGCCCCGGAGGATTGGGTCTTCGGTCCTACGAGCAGTACTTC. It specifies CASSPGGLGLRSYEQYF.

This clone was picked up a small number of times. The V and J genes are TRBV19 and TRBJ1-5; no reliable D call. In germline, CDR1 is LNHDA, CDR2 SQIVND (reference sequence). Trimming took 4 bases from V and 0 from J, leaving 10 bases between them. This CDR3 is 15 amino acids long. In nucleotides, the CDR3 is TGTGCCAGTAGTAGGGCAGCATATAGCAATCAGCCCCAGCATTTT. It is translated as CASSRAAYSNQPQHF.

The V call is TRBV6-6, the J call TRBJ2-1, with TRBD2 matching 7 bases. With 6 bases clipped from V and 5 bases from J, the junction kept 10 bases outside the gene matches. Germline values: CDR1 MNHNY, CDR2 SVGAGI (reference sequence). The CDR3 runs to 15 residues. In DNA form, the CDR3 reads TGTGCCAGCAGACCTCCGGGACTACTTAACAATGAGCAGTTCTTC. Encoded protein: CASRPPGLLNNEQFF.

This clone has a handful of counts. V usage is TRBV7-6 and J usage is TRBJ1-5; 7 bases line up with TRBD1. The V gene's germline CDR1 is SGHVS and CDR2 FNYEAQ. The CDR3 sequence is 12 residues long. Trimming took 10 bases from V and 7 from J; bases not matched to a gene: 7. In DNA form, the CDR3 reads TGTGCCACCTCACAGGGGTGCCAGCCCCAGCATTTT. Translating gives CATSQGCQPQHF.

The chain uses TRBV10-3 and TRBJ2-2, with a possible D match to TRBD1 (6 bases). Trimming left V 0 bases short and J 6 bases short, with 17 bases between. Germline loops: CDR1 ENHRY, CDR2 SYGVKD. The CDR3 contains 17 residues. The CDR3 region is CAISESKTGLSSGELFF. CDR3 nucleotide sequence: TGTGCCATCAGTGAGTCTAAGACAGGACTGAGTTCCGGGGAGCTGTTTTTT.

The chain carries TRBV5-4 and TRBJ1-4, with D perhaps TRBD1 (5 bases). The CDR3 sequence is 15 residues long. The germline CDR1 and CDR2 sequences are SGHNT and YYREEE (reference sequence). Trimming stripped 0 bases from V and 7 bases from J, with 13 bases between. CDR3 region: CASSLGGQGGEKLFF. The CDR3 region has the DNA TGTGCCAGCAGCTTGGGAGGTCAGGGCGGTGAAAAACTGTTTTTT.

This clone appeared a few times. The chain combines TRBV5-1 with TRBJ1-1; D gene uncertain. Germline CDR1 is SGHRS and CDR2 is YFSETQ. The CDR3 contains 13 residues. Trimming removed 6 bases from V and 3 bases from J, with 12 bases in between. CDR3 sequence reads: CASKDGVDTEAFF. DNA of the CDR3: TGCGCCAGCAAGGACGGGGTCGACACTGAAGCTTTCTTT.

This clone was seen more than once but under ten times. The chain has TRBV5-6 and TRBJ2-3; D ambiguous. Germline V lookup: CDR1 SGHDT, CDR2 YYEEEE. Trimming removed 3 bases at V and 8 bases at J, with 13 bases between. The CDR3 extends over 13 amino acids. CDR3 residues: CASSSPLLGTQYF. For the CDR3, the DNA is TGTGCCAGCAGCTCGCCCCTTCTCGGTACGCAGTATTTT.

This chain joins TRBV10-3 and TRBJ1-2; D not resolved. The CDR3 extends over 13 amino acids. The germline V gene has CDR1 ENHRY and CDR2 SYGVKD. V lost 4 bases and J lost 6, with 12 bases in between. Here the CDR3 reads CAISAAGIDGYTF. The CDR3 DNA reads as TGTGCCATCAGTGCCGCCGGGATTGATGGCTACACCTTC.

This clone was observed a few times. This chain connects TRBV6-1 to TRBJ2-7; D possibly corresponds to TRBD1 (6 bases). The CDR3 length is 15 residues. Germline V gene data show CDR1 as MNHNS and CDR2 as SASEGT. Trimming took 4 bases from V and 1 from J, leaving 14 bases between them. The CDR3 is CASSGQAGESYEQYF. The CDR3 bases are TGTGCCAGCAGTGGACAGGCCGGGGAATCCTACGAGCAGTACTTC.